This T cell receptor (beta chain) originates from a study of T cell responses to AZD1222 COVID-19 vaccine. Trimming took 2 bases from V and 2 from J, leaving 14 bases between them. The germline V gene has CDR1 MRHNA and CDR2 SNTAGT. The length of the CDR3 is 16 residues. Notes on the study in general: Following two doses of AZD1222, Spike-specific TCR breadth and depth rose. Among the donors, most were white British and more were female, and clonal diversity was possibly underestimated. Among spike-specific TCRs, nearly half reportedly target unmutated variant regions. Repertoire sampling was restricted to post-peak T cell response timepoints.

Libraries were prepared by immunoSEQ multiplex PCR; TCRdb keeps only in-frame clonotypes and omits some of them. This sample has approximately 80,000 clones, with 70% to 90% found just once. About this clone: Its antigen is undetermined.

V and J are TRBV6-4 and TRBJ2-3; D may be TRBD2 (5 bases). Material: peripheral blood, obtained 28 days after the second AZD1222 dose. This sequence was found in an adult who received the AZD1222 COVID-19 vaccine. The CDR3 DNA reads as TGTGCCAGCAGTGACGGGGTCGGGGTTCCCACAGATACGCAGTATTTT. Residues: CASSDGVGVPTDTQYF.